The clone carrying this T cell receptor (beta chain) occurred a few times. The sample originates from a study of blood T cell repertoires in COVID-19. Study information: COVID-19 samples, acute and convalescent, were from the United States, Italy and Spain. Sample material is recorded as cDNA or gDNA derived from T cells, B-cell-depleted T cells, or PBMCs.

TCRdb's copy holds only in-frame clones and misses some; the assay was immunoSEQ multiplex PCR. The sample holds nearly 100,000 clones, 70% to 90% seen once. This TCR was recovered from a man older than 75 with acute or convalescent COVID-19. Sequenced material: peripheral blood.

CDR3 residues: CASSEFPGQGANMNTEAFF. CDR3 nucleotide sequence: TGTGCCAGCAGTGAATTCCCGGGACAGGGGGCCAATATGAACACTGAAGCTTTCTTT. V is TRBV21-1 and J is TRBJ1-1; TRBD1, as called in the table, went unchecked against the DNA. TRBV21-1 is labeled a pseudogene. This CDR3 has 19 residues.